The T cell receptor beta chain under discussion was sequenced for a study of OX40 agonist ivuxolimab in advanced cancers. Study background: The diagnoses of dose-escalation patients were hepatocellular carcinoma, melanoma, renal cell or head and neck cancer. Partial responses, seen in three patients, involved one hepatocellular carcinoma and two cutaneous melanomas. It was permissible to have had prior anti-PD-1, anti-PD-L1 or anti-CTLA-4 therapy, and about 40% had some. Whole-study findings and limits: More expanded clones were found, on average, in CD8+ than in CD4+ T cells.

The CDR3 runs 12 residues. The V end was cut by 4 bases, the J end by 7 bases, with 11 bases between. From germline, CDR1 is SQVTM and CDR2 ANQGSEA. Assay used: immunoSEQ multiplex PCR; TCRdb lists only in-frame clones, some missing. The sample lists tens of thousands of clones, approximately 82% occurring once. As regards this clone: What it binds is unknown.

This sequence originates from an adult with an advanced solid tumor such as melanoma, head and neck, liver or kidney cancer. The specimen comprised CD4+ or CD8+ T cells sorted from blood, sampled in a trial of the OX40 agonist ivuxolimab. The chain has TRBV29-1 and TRBJ2-1; D gene uncertain. The CDR3 protein is CSVVQTLNEQFF. In DNA, the CDR3 is TGCAGCGTTGTTCAGACTTTGAATGAGCAGTTCTTC.